Listed below are T cell receptor beta chains from one sample, sequenced in a study of cytomegalovirus exposure and HLA in healthy donors. Sequenced by immunoSEQ multiplex PCR; TCRdb stores in-frame clones only, minus some. The sample carries around 200,000 clones, under 85% recorded once. Sequences were obtained from PBMCs. The receptors derive from a man aged 45-65 years in good health and CMV-seronegative. Each CDR3 is given with its conserved first and last residue. D genes are given only for firm matches. Only part of the rows carry a size: once, few, many, or a class if the clone is expanded.

j_gene | d_gene | abundance | v_gene | CDR3aa | CDR3nt
TRBJ2-7 | - | - | TRBV7-2 | CASSLTGTYSYEQYF | TGTGCCAGCAGCTTGACCGGGACATATTCTTACGAGCAGTACTTC
TRBJ1-5 | - | - | TRBV6-5 | CASSYGWGADQPQHF | TGTGCCAGCAGTTACGGTTGGGGAGCCGATCAGCCCCAGCATTTT
TRBJ2-7 | TRBD2 | - | TRBV5-1 | CASSLREGREQYF | TGCGCCAGCAGCTTGCGGGAGGGCCGCGAGCAGTACTTC
TRBJ2-2 | - | - | TRBV7-9 | CASSVAAPNTGELFF | TGTGCCAGCAGCGTAGCGGCTCCGAACACCGGGGAGCTGTTTTTT
TRBJ2-7 | TRBD2 | - | TRBV4-1 | CASSQVLAGGYGQYF | TGCGCCAGCAGCCAAGTTCTAGCGGGAGGCTACGGGCAGTACTTC
TRBJ2-1 | TRBD1 | - | TRBV7-9 | CASSRRTGAMGDEQFF | TGTGCCAGCAGCCGCCGGACAGGCGCAATGGGCGATGAGCAGTTCTTC
TRBJ1-1 | - | - | TRBV19 | CASSVAANTEAFF | TGTGCCAGTAGCGTAGCGGCGAACACTGAAGCTTTCTTT
TRBJ2-1 | TRBD2 | - | TRBV5-1 | CASSPLGLAGVYEQFF | TGCGCCAGCAGCCCACTCGGACTAGCGGGAGTCTATGAGCAGTTCTTC
TRBJ1-4 | - | - | TRBV6-1 | CASSGDEKLFF | TGTGCCAGCAGTGGCGATGAAAAACTGTTTTTT
TRBJ2-2 | - | - | TRBV6-5 | CASRGPTVNGELFF | TGTGCCAGCAGAGGGCCGACAGTTAACGGGGAGCTGTTTTTT
TRBJ1-5 | - | - | TRBV28 | CASSRGTGLWQPQHF | TGTGCCAGCAGCCGGGGGACGGGTTTGTGGCAGCCCCAGCATTTT
TRBJ1-1 | - | - | TRBV28 | CASSFGSSTEAFF | TGTGCCAGCAGTTTCGGGTCGAGCACTGAAGCTTTCTTT
TRBJ1-2 | TRBD1 | - | TRBV6-5 | CASSYLRTGGSYGYTF | TGTGCCAGCAGTTACTTGAGGACAGGGGGATCCTATGGCTACACCTTC
TRBJ2-1 | - | - | TRBV11-2 | CASSLSGGVSGEQFF | TGTGCCAGCAGCTTATCGGGTGGCGTCAGTGGTGAGCAGTTCTTC
TRBJ2-1 | TRBD2 | - | TRBV7-3 | CASSLGREPRSEQFF | TGTGCCAGCAGCTTAGGGCGGGAGCCTCGGTCTGAGCAGTTCTTC
TRBJ1-1 | - | - | TRBV18 | CASSPPDLNTEAFF | TGTGCCAGCTCACCACCTGACTTAAACACTGAAGCTTTCTTT
TRBJ1-4 | TRBD1 | - | TRBV5-5 | CASSVGQVNEKLFF | TGTGCCAGCAGCGTGGGACAGGTTAATGAAAAACTGTTTTTT
TRBJ1-2 | TRBD1 | once | TRBV6-5 | CASTRTGGVYGYTF | TGTGCCAGCACCCGGACAGGGGGCGTCTATGGCTACACCTTC
TRBJ2-7 | - | - | TRBV29-1 | CSRRRWGGAEQYF | TGCAGCCGACGAAGGTGGGGGGGCGCCGAGCAGTACTTC
TRBJ2-3 | TRBD2 | - | TRBV5-1 | CASSYRNSGSGGTQYF | TGCGCCAGCAGCTATCGTAATAGCGGGAGTGGCGGCACGCAGTATTTT
TRBJ1-6 | - | once | TRBV19 | CASRRGDTYNSPLHF | TGTGCCAGTAGGCGGGGGGATACCTATAATTCACCCCTCCACTTT
TRBJ2-3 | - | - | TRBV4-2 | CASSQDHSIITDTQYF | TGTGCCAGCAGCCAAGATCATTCTATCATTACAGATACGCAGTATTTT
TRBJ2-1 | TRBD2 | - | TRBV30 | CAWRPGLAGLNEQFF | TGTGCCTGGAGGCCGGGACTAGCGGGCCTCAATGAGCAGTTCTTC
TRBJ2-7 | - | - | TRBV11-2 | CASSFRQVAYEQYF | TGTGCCAGCAGCTTTCGACAGGTTGCCTACGAGCAGTACTTC
TRBJ1-4 | - | - | TRBV15 | CATSKRTGELFF | TGTGCCACCAGCAAGCGGACCGGGGAACTGTTTTTT
TRBJ1-6 | - | - | TRBV5-1 | CASSLDSYNSPLHF | TGCGCCAGCAGCTTGGACAGCTATAATTCACCCCTCCACTTT
TRBJ1-2 | TRBD1 | - | TRBV29-1 | CSVEGVKGQSYGYTF | TGCAGCGTTGAAGGTGTAAAGGGACAGAGCTATGGCTACACCTTC
TRBJ2-2 | - | - | TRBV27 | CASSLWATNTGELFF | TGTGCCAGCAGTTTATGGGCAACGAACACCGGGGAGCTGTTTTTT
TRBJ1-5 | - | - | TRBV28 | CASSGISGAGGQPQHF | TGTGCCAGCAGTGGGATATCGGGGGCGGGGGGCCAGCCCCAGCATTTT
TRBJ1-2 | - | - | TRBV29-1 | CSVQRTEYGYTF | TGCAGCGTTCAAAGGACAGAATATGGCTACACCTTC
TRBJ2-4 | - | - | TRBV18 | CASSPGGTIAKNIQYF | TGTGCCAGCTCACCAGGGGGCACCATAGCCAAAAACATTCAGTACTTC
TRBJ1-4 | TRBD1 | - | TRBV25-1 | CASSARGGFNEKLFF | TGTGCCAGCAGTGCTCGAGGGGGCTTTAATGAAAAACTGTTTTTT
TRBJ2-2 | TRBD1 | - | TRBV9 | CASSSRQGTNTGELFF | TGTGCCAGCAGCTCGCGACAGGGCACGAACACCGGGGAGCTGTTTTTT
TRBJ2-7 | - | - | TRBV6-1 | CASKRTRDMSEQYF | TGTGCCAGCAAGCGAACCCGGGACATGAGCGAGCAGTACTTC
TRBJ1-2 | TRBD1 | - | TRBV4-1 | CASSQDRTGSLSNYGYTF | TGCGCCAGCAGCCAAGATCGGACAGGGTCCCTATCTAACTATGGCTACACCTTC
TRBJ2-3 | TRBD2 | - | TRBV2 | CASSSGRNPDTQYF | TGTGCCAGCAGTAGCGGGAGGAATCCAGATACGCAGTATTTT
TRBJ2-3 | - | - | TRBV5-1 | CASSLEGGPTDTQYF | TGCGCCAGCAGCTTGGAGGGGGGGCCCACAGATACGCAGTATTTT
TRBJ2-3 | TRBD1 | - | TRBV5-1 | CASSLARGPVTDTQYF | TGCGCCAGCAGCTTGGCCAGGGGGCCGGTGACAGATACGCAGTATTTT
TRBJ1-2 | TRBD1 | - | TRBV28 | CASSLPGQAHGYTF | TGTGCCAGCAGTTTACCCGGACAGGCCCATGGCTACACCTTC
TRBJ2-1 | TRBD2 | - | TRBV18 | CASSPKSGGDEQFF | TGTGCCAGCTCACCAAAAAGCGGGGGCGATGAGCAGTTCTTC
TRBJ2-1 | TRBD2 | - | TRBV28 | CASSFFVPTGTSGRIEQFF | TGTGCCAGCAGTTTTTTTGTACCCACCGGGACTAGCGGGAGGATAGAGCAGTTCTTC
TRBJ1-1 | - | - | TRBV19 | CASSISATGRNTEAFF | TGTGCCAGTAGTATCAGCGCGACAGGTAGGAACACTGAAGCTTTCTTT
TRBJ2-7 | TRBD2 | - | TRBV18 | CASSPTSGPSYEQYF | TGTGCCAGCTCACCCACTAGCGGTCCATCCTACGAGCAGTACTTC
TRBJ2-7 | - | - | TRBV4-2 | CASSQAVSSYEQYF | TGTGCCAGCAGCCAAGCGGTGAGCTCCTACGAGCAGTACTTC
TRBJ1-6 | - | - | TRBV7-9 | CASSPEVETLHF | TGTGCCAGCAGCCCTGAGGTCGAAACCCTCCACTTT
TRBJ1-2 | - | - | TRBV14 | CASSPGQYYGYTF | TGTGCCAGCAGCCCAGGACAGTACTATGGCTACACCTTC
TRBJ2-7 | TRBD2 | - | TRBV5-1 | CASSFGGDSYEQYF | TGCGCCAGCAGCTTCGGGGGGGACTCCTACGAGCAGTACTTC
TRBJ1-1 | - | - | TRBV27 | CASSFGPHTEAFF | TGTGCCAGCAGTTTTGGGCCACACACTGAAGCTTTCTTT
TRBJ2-6 | - | once | TRBV28 | CASLGLGKPLFSGANVLTF | TGTGCCAGCCTTGGACTTGGGAAACCCCTCTTCTCTGGGGCCAACGTCCTGACTTTC
TRBJ2-7 | TRBD1 | - | TRBV5-4 | CASSLADREAQEQYF | TGTGCCAGCAGCTTGGCGGACAGGGAAGCCCAAGAGCAGTACTTC
TRBJ2-7 | TRBD2 | few | TRBV28 | CASSSRFGGRSEQYF | TGTGCCAGCAGTTCCCGTTTCGGCGGGAGATCCGAGCAGTACTTC
TRBJ1-1 | - | - | TRBV5-1 | CASSFTGNTEAFF | TGCGCCAGCAGCTTTACGGGGAACACTGAAGCTTTCTTT
TRBJ1-3 | - | - | TRBV28 | CASSLTGSGNTIYF | TGTGCCAGCAGTTTAACCGGCTCTGGAAACACCATATATTTT
TRBJ2-1 | TRBD2 | - | TRBV5-1 | CASSLQPHTSGVYNEQFF | TGCGCCAGCAGCCTCCAACCTCATACTAGCGGGGTCTACAATGAGCAGTTCTTC
TRBJ1-2 | TRBD1 | - | TRBV30 | CAYGFVGTGSSYGYTF | TGTGCCTACGGGTTTGTGGGGACAGGGTCCAGCTATGGCTACACCTTC
TRBJ2-6 | TRBD1 | - | TRBV6-5 | CASKGAFSGANVLTF | TGTGCCAGCAAGGGGGCCTTCTCTGGGGCCAACGTCCTGACTTTC